These 21 T cell receptor beta chains came from one sample sequenced in a study of preoperative IRX-2 immunotherapy in early breast cancer. Treatment given: preoperative locoregional IRX-2 cytokine immunotherapy. Generated by immunoSEQ multiplex PCR, the TCRdb table keeps only in-frame clones and is missing some. The sample has fewer than 25,000 clones, 85% seen once. Here the sequenced sample was lymph node tissue, taken after IRX-2 immunotherapy. The receptors were sampled from a human donor with breast cancer.

The chain combines TRBV30 with TRBJ1-4, with D perhaps matching TRBD1 (6 bases). CDR1 is GTSNPN and CDR2 is SVGIG in the germline V gene (reference sequence). The germline V and J ends were trimmed by 0 bases and 4 bases, with 12 bases remaining between them. This CDR3 region has 15 residues. As DNA, the CDR3 is TGTGCCTGGAGTGTCTATCGGACAGTTAATGAAAAACTGTTTTTT. Translating gives CAWSVYRTVNEKLFF.

The rearrangement joins TRBV5-1 to TRBJ1-3; 7 bases match TRBD1. The germline CDR1 and CDR2 sequences are SGHRS and YFSETQ. V trimming: 1 base; J trimming: 3 bases; junction bases outside the gene matches: 7. The CDR3 extends over 16 amino acids. Written as DNA, the CDR3 is TGCGCCAGCAGCTTGAGGGGGCAGGGGCTTGGAAACACCATATATTTT. This gives the protein CASSLRGQGLGNTIYF.

The V gene is TRBV5-1, the J gene TRBJ2-1; D call uncertain. The CDR3 runs 15 residues. V shed 0 bases and J shed 2 bases, with 9 bases lying between them. CDR1 is SGHRS and CDR2 is YFSETQ in the germline V gene. The CDR3 protein is CASSLGPETYNEQFF. The DNA of the CDR3 is TGCGCCAGCAGCTTGGGGCCAGAGACCTACAATGAGCAGTTCTTC.

This clone occurred a few times. The chain links TRBV6-8 to TRBJ1-1; weak D call: TRBD1 (5 bases). The CDR3 is 13 amino acids. V was clipped by 10 bases and J by 5 bases, with 17 bases between them. CDR1 and CDR2 (germline): MNHGY, SAAAGT. The CDR3 DNA is TGTGCCACCGTTGTCAGGGTGGGGACTGAAGCTTTCTTT. This codes for CATVVRVGTEAFF.

This clone has a single count. An end of the junction does not agree with germline; a read error may underlie this. The chain uses TRBV5-1 and TRBJ1-4; D gene ambiguous. The CDR3 consists of 17 residues. Germline V lookup: CDR1 SGHRS, CDR2 YFSETQ. Written as DNA, the CDR3 is TGCGTCAGCAGCTTGGCCGCAGGTCCAGCAACTAATGAAAAACTGTTTTTT. Translated, it gives CVSSLAAGPATNEKLFF.

The genes are TRBV6-9 and TRBJ1-5, with TRBD1 matching 11 bases. This CDR3 is 16 amino acids long. CDR1 MNHGY and CDR2 SVAAGI come from the germline V gene. V dropped 3 bases and J dropped 0; count of bases not matched to a gene: 1. CDR3 coding DNA: TGTGCCAGCAGTTACGGGACAGGGGGTAGCAATCAGCCCCAGCATTTT. It codes for CASSYGTGGSNQPQHF.

The V gene is TRBV28, the J gene TRBJ2-6; no firm D call. This CDR3 comprises 14 residues. The V end was cut by 4 bases, the J end by 3 bases, with 7 bases between. CDR1 and CDR2 from the germline V gene are MDHEN and SYDVKM. This chain's CDR3 is CASSSFDGANVLTF. The CDR3 DNA sequence: TGTGCCAGCAGTTCATTCGATGGGGCCAACGTCCTGACTTTC.

This chain connects TRBV12-5 to TRBJ2-7; 8 bases map to TRBD2. The CDR3 runs to 13 residues. The germline V gene encodes CDR1 LGHNT and CDR2 FRNRAP. The CDR3 nucleotides read TGTGCCAGTATGAAGCGGGAGAAACCCGAGCAGTACTTC. Its translation is CASMKREKPEQYF.

This clone was recorded a few times. V and J are TRBV30 and TRBJ1-4; possibly TRBD1 for D (5 bases). Per the germline V gene, CDR1 is GTSNPN and CDR2 is SVGIG (reference sequence). This CDR3 is 13 amino acids long. Trimming shortened V by 6 bases and J by 7 bases, and 15 bases separated the two germline ends. CDR3 bases: TGTGCCTGTATTAGAGGGGAGGGTGAAAAACTGTTTTTT. Its protein product is CACIRGEGEKLFF.

This chain uses TRBV25-1 with TRBJ2-7; 7 bases align to TRBD1. The CDR3 is 15 residues long. CDR1 and CDR2 (germline): MGHDK, SYGVNS. Trimming cost V 5 bases and J 5 bases; bases outside gene matches: 12. The CDR3 DNA reads as TGTGCCAGCAGTATACAAGACAGGGTAATCAACGAGCAGTACTTC. Amino acid sequence: CASSIQDRVINEQYF.

In this sample, this clone turned up a few times. The chain carries TRBV19 and TRBJ2-2; 11 bases are shared with TRBD1. The CDR3 sequence is 14 residues long. The ends lost 6 bases at V and 4 bases at J; junction bases unmatched: 1. Germline V gene lookup returns CDR1 LNHDA and CDR2 SQIVND (reference sequence). The CDR3 sequence is CASRGTGGTGELFF. The DNA for the CDR3 is TGTGCCAGTAGGGGGACAGGGGGCACCGGGGAGCTGTTTTTT. Based on the CDR3 plus reference TRBV19 and TRBJ2-2, the full variable domain is DGGITQSPKYLFRKEGQNVTLSCEQNLNHDAMYWYRQDPGQGLRLIYYSQIVNDFQKGDIAEGYSVSREKKESFPLTVTSAQKNPTAFYLCASRGTGGTGELFFGEGSRLTVL.

There are a few counts of this clone. V is TRBV6-8 and J is TRBJ1-3; D remains unclear. Germline values: CDR1 MNHGY, CDR2 SAAAGT. Trimming took off 4 bases at V and 0 bases at J, with 10 bases between the two ends. This CDR3 region has 15 residues. CDR3 residues: CASSSRFSSGNTIYF. Written as DNA, the CDR3 is TGTGCCAGCAGTTCCCGATTTAGCTCTGGAAACACCATATATTTT.

The gene calls are TRBV28 and TRBJ1-2; no definite D call. CDR1 and CDR2 (germline): MDHEN, SYDVKM. This CDR3 is 15 amino acids long. Trimming stripped 7 bases from V and 8 bases from J, with 23 bases between. The CDR3 region is CASTTLMMGFVGYTF. The CDR3 region has the DNA TGTGCCAGCACTACCTTGATGATGGGATTCGTAGGCTACACCTTC.

This clone was counted a few times. This sequence joins TRBV4-1 and TRBJ1-2, with TRBD1 matching over 7 bases. Germline trimming cut 2 bases from V and 4 bases from J; bases unmatched to any gene: 7. Germline V gene data show CDR1 as MGHRA and CDR2 as YSYEKL. This CDR3 has 15 residues. In nucleotides, the CDR3 is TGCGCCAGCAGCCAACAACAGGGGAGATTCTATGGCTACACCTTC. Protein sequence: CASSQQQGRFYGYTF.

The rearrangement links TRBV18 to TRBJ1-5, with D tentatively TRBD1 (6 bases). The CDR3 runs to 15 residues. The V end lost 3 bases, the J end lost 7 bases, and 16 bases lay between the germline ends. CDR1 is KGHSH, CDR2 LQKENI, per germline. CDR3 region: CASSPQQGSKQPQHF. The CDR3 DNA sequence: TGTGCCAGCTCACCTCAACAGGGAAGTAAGCAGCCCCAGCATTTT.

The chain uses TRBV30 and TRBJ1-2, with unresolved D. The CDR3 extends over 11 amino acids. V gave up 3 bases and J gave up 9 bases, with 11 bases separating them. Germline V gene data show CDR1 as GTSNPN and CDR2 as SVGIG (reference sequence). For the CDR3, the DNA is TGTGCCTGGAGCCCAGCCGTCAGCTACACCTTC. Translated, it gives CAWSPAVSYTF.

The CDR3 DNA sequence: TGCGCCAGCAGCCAAGAAACCTGGGGAGGTAATTCACCCCTCCACTTT. Protein sequence: CASSQETWGGNSPLHF. This chain connects TRBV1 to TRBJ1-6. TRBV1 is marked as a pseudogene. CDR3 length: 16 amino acids.

V is TRBV1 and J is TRBJ1-1; TRBD1, as called in the table, went unchecked against the DNA. TRBV1 is labeled a pseudogene. The CDR3 has 13 amino acids. The CDR3 protein is CASSQASHPAAFF. In DNA, the CDR3 is TGCGCCAGCAGCCAAGCCAGTCACCCTGCCGCTTTCTTT.

Here the CDR3 reads CASSGSLTYNSPLHF. The DNA of the CDR3 is TGTGCCAGTAGTGGCTCCTTGACCTATAATTCACCCCTCCACTTT. The chain carries TRBV19 and TRBJ1-6; D not certain. This CDR3 contains 15 residues. Trimming stripped 5 bases from V and 2 bases from J, with 10 bases between. The germline gives CDR1 LNHDA, CDR2 SQIVND (reference sequence). The complete variable domain, with remaining parts taken from reference TRBV19 and TRBJ1-6, reads DGGITQSPKYLFRKEGQNVTLSCEQNLNHDAMYWYRQDPGQGLRLIYYSQIVNDFQKGDIAEGYSVSREKKESFPLTVTSAQKNPTAFYLCASSGSLTYNSPLHFGNGTRLTVT.

This chain uses TRBV30 with TRBJ1-5; D perhaps matches TRBD1 (6 bases). V lost 2 bases to trimming and J lost 5 bases, with 16 bases between them. Per the germline V gene, CDR1 is GTSNPN and CDR2 is SVGIG (reference sequence). This CDR3 region has 15 residues. CDR3 in DNA: TGTGCCTGGAGTCCAAAATGGACAGTTTATCAGCCCCAGCATTTT. It yields the protein CAWSPKWTVYQPQHF.

The table lists this clone with a count of one. This chain uses TRBV7-5 with TRBJ1-5; the table's D call of TRBD1 was not tested on the DNA. TRBV7-5 is a pseudogene. This CDR3 spans 14 amino acids. DNA of the CDR3: TGTGCCAGCAGCTCCCGGGACACAAATCAGCCCCAGCATTTT. This encodes CASSSRDTNQPQHF.